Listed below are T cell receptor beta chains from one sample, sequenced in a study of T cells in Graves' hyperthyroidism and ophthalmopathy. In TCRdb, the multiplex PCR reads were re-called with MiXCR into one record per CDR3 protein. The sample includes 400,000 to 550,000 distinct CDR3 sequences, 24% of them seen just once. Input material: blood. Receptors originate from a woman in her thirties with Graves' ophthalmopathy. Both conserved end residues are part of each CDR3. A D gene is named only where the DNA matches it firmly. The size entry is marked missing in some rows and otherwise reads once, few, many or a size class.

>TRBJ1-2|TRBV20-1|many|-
CSVDRPSGRNYGYTF
TGCAGTGTAGATCGACCCTCAGGACGGAACTATGGCTACACCTTC
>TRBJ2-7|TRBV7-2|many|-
CASTLRGPYEQYF
TGTGCCAGTACCCTTCGGGGGCCCTACGAGCAGTACTTC
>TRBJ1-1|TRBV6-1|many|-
CASSIAGAGNTEAFF
TGTGCCAGCAGTATTGCAGGGGCGGGAAACACTGAAGCTTTCTTT
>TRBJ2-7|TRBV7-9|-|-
CASSFLQGGYEQYF
TGTGCCAGCAGCTTCCTTCAGGGAGGATACGAGCAGTACTTC
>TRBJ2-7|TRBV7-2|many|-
CASSSDSGYEQYF
TGTGCCAGCAGCTCGGACAGCGGCTACGAGCAGTACTTC
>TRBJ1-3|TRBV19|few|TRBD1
CASSTGTGRSGNTIYF
TGTGCCAGTAGTACCGGGACAGGGCGCTCTGGAAACACCATATATTTT
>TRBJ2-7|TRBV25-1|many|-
CASSEFGNDPTYEQYF
TGTGCCAGCAGTGAATTCGGCAATGACCCTACCTACGAGCAGTACTTC
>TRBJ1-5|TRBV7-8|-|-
CASSPRDGQPQHF
TGTGCCAGCAGCCCCAGGGACGGGCAGCCCCAGCATTTT
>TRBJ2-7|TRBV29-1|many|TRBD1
CSVEQTQGANEQYF
TGCAGCGTCGAACAAACGCAGGGGGCGAACGAGCAGTACTTC
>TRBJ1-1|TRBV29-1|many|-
CSVWYLNTEAFF
TGCAGCGTTTGGTATTTGAACACTGAAGCTTTCTTT
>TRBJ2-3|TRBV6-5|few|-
CASSYSPGELTYTQYF
TGTGCCAGCAGTTACTCTCCCGGGGAACTCACATATACGCAGTATTTT
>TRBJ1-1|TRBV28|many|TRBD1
CASSLWDRETEAFF
TGTGCCAGCAGTTTATGGGACAGGGAAACTGAAGCTTTCTTT
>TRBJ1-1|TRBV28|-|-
CASLDKGLEVFF
TGTGCCAGCCTGGACAAGGGACTTGAGGTTTTCTTT
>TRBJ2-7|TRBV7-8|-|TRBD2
CASSLRLAGNAPYEQYF
TGTGCCAGCAGCTTACGGCTAGCGGGAAATGCCCCCTACGAGCAGTACTTC
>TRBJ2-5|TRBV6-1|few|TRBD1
CASEGDRVETQYF
TGTGCCAGCGAAGGCGACAGGGTGGAGACCCAGTACTTC
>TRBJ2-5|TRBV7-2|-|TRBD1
CASSTRIGTAWGETQYF
TGTGCCAGCAGCACCAGGATCGGGACAGCTTGGGGAGAGACCCAGTACTTC
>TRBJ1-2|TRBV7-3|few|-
CASSLTGRGASNYGYTF
TGTGCCAGCAGCTTAACTGGCAGGGGAGCCTCTAACTATGGCTACACCTTC
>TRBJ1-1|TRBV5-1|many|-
CASSLGQGGTEAFF
TGTGCCAGCAGCTTAGGGCAGGGCGGCACTGAAGCTTTCTTT
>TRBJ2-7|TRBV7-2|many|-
CASSLAPGWATEQYF
TGTGCCAGCAGCTTAGCGCCAGGATGGGCTACGGAGCAGTACTTC
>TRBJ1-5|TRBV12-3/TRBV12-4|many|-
CASSPRPTGYSNQPQHF
TGTGCCAGCAGCCCCCGACCCACGGGCTATAGCAATCAGCCCCAGCATTTT
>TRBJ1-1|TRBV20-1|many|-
CSARALGFLTEAFF
TGCAGTGCTAGGGCGCTGGGGTTCTTGACTGAAGCTTTCTTT
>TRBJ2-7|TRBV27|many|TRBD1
CASSLMATGGGYEQYF
TGTGCCAGCAGTTTAATGGCGACAGGGGGTGGCTACGAGCAGTACTTC
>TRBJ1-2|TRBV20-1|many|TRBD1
CSARETGTVLGYTF
TGCAGTGCTAGAGAGACCGGGACAGTCCTTGGCTACACCTTC
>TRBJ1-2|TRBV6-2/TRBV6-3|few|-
CASSYSILYGYTF
TGTGCCAGCAGTTACTCGATACTCTATGGCTACACCTTC
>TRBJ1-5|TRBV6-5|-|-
CASSWGGGYINQPQHF
TGTGCCAGCAGTTGGGGGGGGGGCTATATCAATCAGCCCCAGCATTTT
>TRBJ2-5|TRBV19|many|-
CASKLSGRTQETQYF
TGTGCCAGTAAGTTGAGCGGCAGGACCCAAGAGACCCAGTACTTC
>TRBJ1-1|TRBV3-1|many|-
CASSQGQTEAFF
TGTGCCAGCAGCCAAGGGCAGACTGAAGCTTTCTTT
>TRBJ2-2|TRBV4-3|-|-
CASRWYGTNTGELFF
TGCGCCAGCAGATGGTACGGAACGAACACCGGGGAGCTGTTTTTT
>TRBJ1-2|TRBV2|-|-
CASSVVDYGYTF
TGTGCCAGCAGTGTAGTGGACTATGGCTACACCTTC